The rows below give T cell receptor beta chains drawn from one sample of a study of blood T cell repertoires in COVID-19. Profiling relied on immunoSEQ multiplex PCR, and the TCRdb table lists in-frame clones only, not all of them. The sample lists 350,000 to 500,000 clones, 70% to 90% occurring once. Input material: PBMCs or T cells enriched from blood (not recorded which). The receptors were sampled from a woman younger than 35 who had been exposed to COVID-19. Both conserved end residues are part of each CDR3. D genes are given only for firm matches. Not every row has a clone size; where given, it reads once, few, many or a size class.

once	TRBV7-4	-	TRBJ2-1	CASSYHKTRGSYNEQFF	TGTGCCAGCAGCTACCACAAGACCCGGGGGTCCTACAATGAGCAGTTCTTC
once	TRBV15	TRBD1	TRBJ2-2	CATSRYGQGANTGELFF	TGTGCCACCAGCAGATACGGACAGGGGGCGAACACCGGGGAGCTGTTTTTT
-	TRBV5-6	-	TRBJ2-7	CASSFQGSGEQYF	TGTGCCAGCAGCTTCCAGGGTTCGGGCGAGCAGTACTTC
-	TRBV2	-	TRBJ1-1	CASSRGLLNTEAFF	TGTGCCAGCAGCCGAGGACTCCTGAACACTGAAGCTTTCTTT
-	TRBV6-2/TRBV6-3	TRBD1	TRBJ2-7	CASSPTGTGDGYEQYF	TGTGCCAGCAGTCCCACCGGGACAGGGGACGGGTACGAGCAGTACTTC
-	TRBV4-1	TRBD1	TRBJ1-2	CASSQASQGVDYGYTF	TGCGCCAGCAGCCAAGCATCACAGGGGGTGGACTATGGCTACACCTTC
-	TRBV7-2	TRBD2	TRBJ2-1	CASSLALAVLAYNEQFF	TGTGCCAGCAGCTTAGCGCTAGCGGTTCTCGCCTACAATGAGCAGTTCTTC
-	TRBV19	TRBD1	TRBJ1-1	CASSIRQGNTEAFF	TGTGCCAGTAGTATTAGACAGGGGAACACTGAAGCTTTCTTT
-	TRBV24-1	TRBD1	TRBJ1-5	CATPAGGWGNSNQPQHF	TGTGCCACCCCGGCAGGGGGGTGGGGAAATAGCAATCAGCCCCAGCATTTT
-	TRBV5-8	TRBD2	TRBJ2-7	CASSLSFYRREGWEEQYF	TGTGCCAGCAGCTTGTCGTTTTATCGGCGGGAGGGCTGGGAAGAGCAGTACTTC
-	TRBV7-9	-	TRBJ2-7	CASSPLSGSYEQYF	TGTGCCAGCAGCCCCCTTAGCGGCTCCTACGAGCAGTACTTC
-	TRBV10-1	-	TRBJ2-7	CASSADSYSYEQYF	TGCGCCAGCAGCGCGGACAGTTACTCCTACGAGCAGTACTTC
-	TRBV27	TRBD2	TRBJ2-1	CASSSSGGYNEQFF	TGTGCCAGCAGTTCGAGCGGGGGTTACAATGAGCAGTTCTTC
-	TRBV18	-	TRBJ1-4	CASSPPAGGEKLFF	TGTGCCAGCTCACCACCGGCAGGTGGGGAAAAACTGTTTTTT
-	TRBV5-1	-	TRBJ2-2	CASSLGSAWAGDTGELFF	TGCGCCAGCAGCTTGGGATCGGCGTGGGCAGGGGATACCGGGGAGCTGTTTTTT
-	TRBV10-3	-	TRBJ1-2	CAISDSDISYGYTF	TGTGCCATCAGTGATTCGGACATCTCCTATGGCTACACCTTC
-	TRBV4-1	TRBD2	TRBJ2-7	CASSQWALAVLGYEQYF	TGCGCCAGCAGCCAATGGGCCCTAGCGGTCCTGGGCTACGAGCAGTACTTC